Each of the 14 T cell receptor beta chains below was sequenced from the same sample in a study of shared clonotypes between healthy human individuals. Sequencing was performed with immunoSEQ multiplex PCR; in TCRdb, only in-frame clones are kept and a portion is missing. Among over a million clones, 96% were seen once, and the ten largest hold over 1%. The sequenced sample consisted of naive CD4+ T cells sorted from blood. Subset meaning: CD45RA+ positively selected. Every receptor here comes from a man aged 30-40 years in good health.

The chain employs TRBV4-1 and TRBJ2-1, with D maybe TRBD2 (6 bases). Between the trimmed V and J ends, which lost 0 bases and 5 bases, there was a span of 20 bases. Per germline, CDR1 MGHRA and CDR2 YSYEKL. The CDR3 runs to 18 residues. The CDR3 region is CASSQESWASDTHNEQFF. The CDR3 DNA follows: TGCGCCAGCAGCCAAGAATCGTGGGCTAGCGACACACACAATGAGCAGTTCTTC.

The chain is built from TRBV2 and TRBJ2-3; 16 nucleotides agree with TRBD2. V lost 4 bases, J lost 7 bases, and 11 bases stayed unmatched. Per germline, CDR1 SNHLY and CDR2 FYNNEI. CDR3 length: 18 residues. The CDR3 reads CASSGPEGTSGRVYTQYF. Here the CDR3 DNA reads TGTGCCAGCAGTGGGCCAGAGGGGACTAGCGGGAGGGTGTATACGCAGTATTTT.

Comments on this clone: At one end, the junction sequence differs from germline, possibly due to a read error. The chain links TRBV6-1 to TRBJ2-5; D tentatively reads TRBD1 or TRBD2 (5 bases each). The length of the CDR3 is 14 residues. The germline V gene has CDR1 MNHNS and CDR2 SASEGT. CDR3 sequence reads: CASNSLSGWGSQDF. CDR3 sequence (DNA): TGTGCCAGCAATTCACTATCCGGGTGGGGGAGCCAAGACTTC.

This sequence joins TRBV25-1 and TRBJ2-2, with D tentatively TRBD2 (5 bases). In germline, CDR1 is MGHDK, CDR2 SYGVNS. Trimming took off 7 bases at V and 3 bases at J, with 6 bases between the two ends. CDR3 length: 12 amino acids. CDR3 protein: CASTGYTGELFF. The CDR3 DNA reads TGTGCCAGCACGGGGTACACCGGGGAGCTGTTTTTT.

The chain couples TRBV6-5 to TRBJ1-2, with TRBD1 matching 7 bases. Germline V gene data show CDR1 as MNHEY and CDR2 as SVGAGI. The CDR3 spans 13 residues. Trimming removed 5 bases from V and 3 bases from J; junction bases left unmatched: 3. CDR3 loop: CASSPGQHYGYTF. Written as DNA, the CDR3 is TGTGCCAGCAGTCCGGGACAGCACTATGGCTACACCTTC.

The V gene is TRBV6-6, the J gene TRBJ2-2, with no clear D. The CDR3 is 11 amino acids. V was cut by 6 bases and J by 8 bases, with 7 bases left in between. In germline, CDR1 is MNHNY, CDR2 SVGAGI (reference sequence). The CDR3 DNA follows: TGTGCCAGCAGGGAACAGGGGGAGCTGTTTTTT. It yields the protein CASREQGELFF.

The CDR3 loop is CAIAHTETQYF. The CDR3 DNA follows: TGTGCCATCGCCCATACGGAGACCCAGTACTTC. The chain recombines TRBV10-3 with TRBJ2-5, with D uncertain. Germline V gene lookup returns CDR1 ENHRY and CDR2 SYGVKD. V shed 8 bases and J shed 5 bases, with 9 bases lying between them. CDR3 length equals 11 residues.

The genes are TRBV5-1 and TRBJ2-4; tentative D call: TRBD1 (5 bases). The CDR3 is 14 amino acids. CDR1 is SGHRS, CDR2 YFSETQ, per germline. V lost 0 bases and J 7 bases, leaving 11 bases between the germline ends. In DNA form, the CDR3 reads TGCGCCAGCAGCTTGGAGGGGCGTAGGAACATTCAGTACTTC. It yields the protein CASSLEGRRNIQYF. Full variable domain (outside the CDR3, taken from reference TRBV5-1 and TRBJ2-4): KAGVTQTPRYLIKTRGQQVTLSCSPISGHRSVSWYQQTPGQGLQFLFEYFSETQRNKGNFPGRFSGRQFSNSRSEMNVSTLELGDSALYLCASSLEGRRNIQYFGAGTRLSVL.

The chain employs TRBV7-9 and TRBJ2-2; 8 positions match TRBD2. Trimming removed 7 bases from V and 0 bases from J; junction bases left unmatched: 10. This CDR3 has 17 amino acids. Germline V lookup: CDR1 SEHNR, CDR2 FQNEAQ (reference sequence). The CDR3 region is CASIPSSTSANTGELFF. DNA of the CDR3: TGTGCCAGCATCCCATCCTCGACTAGCGCGAACACCGGGGAGCTGTTTTTT. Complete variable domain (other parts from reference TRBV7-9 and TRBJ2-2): DTGVSQNPRHKITKRGQNVTFRCDPISEHNRLYWYRQTLGQGPEFLTYFQNEAQLEKSRLLSDRFSAERPKGSFSTLEIQRTEQGDSAMYLCASIPSSTSANTGELFFGEGSRLTVL.

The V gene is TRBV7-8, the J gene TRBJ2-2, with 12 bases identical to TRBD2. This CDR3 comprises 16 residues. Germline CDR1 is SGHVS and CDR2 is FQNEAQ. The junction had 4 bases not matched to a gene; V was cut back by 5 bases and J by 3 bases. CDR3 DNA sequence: TGTGCCAGCAGCCCTAGACTAGCGGGAGACACCGGGGAGCTGTTTTTT. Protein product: CASSPRLAGDTGELFF. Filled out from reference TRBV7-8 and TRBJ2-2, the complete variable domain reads GAGVSQSPRYKVAKRGQDVALRCDPISGHVSLFWYQQALGQGPEFLTYFQNEAQLDKSGLPSDRFFAERPEGSVSTLKIQRTQQEDSAVYLCASSPRLAGDTGELFFGEGSRLTVL.

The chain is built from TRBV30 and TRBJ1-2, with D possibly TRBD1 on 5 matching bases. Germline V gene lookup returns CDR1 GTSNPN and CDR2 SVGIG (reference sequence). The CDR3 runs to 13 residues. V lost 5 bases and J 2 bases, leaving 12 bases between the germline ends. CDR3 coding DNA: TGTGCCTGGGGGACCTTGAGAAACTATGGCTACACCTTC. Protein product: CAWGTLRNYGYTF.

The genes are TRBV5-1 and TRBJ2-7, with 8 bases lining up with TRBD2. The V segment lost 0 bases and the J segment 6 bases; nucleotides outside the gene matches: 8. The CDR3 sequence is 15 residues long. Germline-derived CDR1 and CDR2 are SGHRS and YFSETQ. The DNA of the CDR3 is TGCGCCAGCAGCTTGGTTACCGGGAGGGCCTCCGAGCAGTACTTC. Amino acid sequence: CASSLVTGRASEQYF.

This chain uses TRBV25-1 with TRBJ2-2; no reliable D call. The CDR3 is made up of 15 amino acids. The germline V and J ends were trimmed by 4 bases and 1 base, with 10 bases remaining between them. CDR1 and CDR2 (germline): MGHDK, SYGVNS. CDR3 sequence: CASSGLGENTGELFF. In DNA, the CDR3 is TGTGCCAGCAGTGGCCTCGGAGAGAACACCGGGGAGCTGTTTTTT.

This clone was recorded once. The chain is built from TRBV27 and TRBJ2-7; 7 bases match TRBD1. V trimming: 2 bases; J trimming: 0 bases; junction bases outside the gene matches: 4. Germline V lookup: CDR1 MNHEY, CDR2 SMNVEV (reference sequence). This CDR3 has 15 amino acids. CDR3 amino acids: CASSLEPGGSYEQYF. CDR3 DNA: TGTGCCAGCAGTTTAGAGCCAGGGGGCTCCTACGAGCAGTACTTC.